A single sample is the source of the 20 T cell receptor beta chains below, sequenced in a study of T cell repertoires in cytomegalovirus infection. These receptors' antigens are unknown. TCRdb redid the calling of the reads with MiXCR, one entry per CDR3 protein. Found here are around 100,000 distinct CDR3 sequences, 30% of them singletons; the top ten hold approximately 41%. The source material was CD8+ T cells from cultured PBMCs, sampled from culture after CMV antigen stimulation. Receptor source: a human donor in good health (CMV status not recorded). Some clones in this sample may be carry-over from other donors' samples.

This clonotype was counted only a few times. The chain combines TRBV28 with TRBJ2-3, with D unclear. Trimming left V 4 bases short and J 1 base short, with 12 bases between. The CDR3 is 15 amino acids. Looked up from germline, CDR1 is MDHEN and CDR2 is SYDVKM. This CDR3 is CASSSYGERTDTQYF. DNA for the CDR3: TGTGCCAGCAGTTCGTACGGTGAGCGCACAGATACGCAGTATTTT.

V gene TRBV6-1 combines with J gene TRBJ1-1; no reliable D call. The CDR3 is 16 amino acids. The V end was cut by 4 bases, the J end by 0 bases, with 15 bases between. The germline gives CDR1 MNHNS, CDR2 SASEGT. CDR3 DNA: TGTGCCAGCAGTGCCCTCGCCCAGAGCATGAACACTGAAGCTTTCTTT. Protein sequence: CASSALAQSMNTEAFF.

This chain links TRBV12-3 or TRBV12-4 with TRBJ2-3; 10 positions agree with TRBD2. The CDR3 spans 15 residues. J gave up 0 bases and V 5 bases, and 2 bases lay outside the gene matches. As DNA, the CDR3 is TGTGCCAGCAGTCCACTAGCGGGGAGCACAGATACGCAGTATTTT. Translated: CASSPLAGSTDTQYF.

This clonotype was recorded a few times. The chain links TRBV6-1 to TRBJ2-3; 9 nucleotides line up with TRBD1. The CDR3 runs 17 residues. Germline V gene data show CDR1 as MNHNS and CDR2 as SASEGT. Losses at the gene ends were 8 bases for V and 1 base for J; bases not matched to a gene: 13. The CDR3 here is CASSGTGFFFGTDTQYF. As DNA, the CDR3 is TGTGCCAGCTCCGGGACAGGGTTCTTTTTTGGCACAGATACGCAGTATTTT.

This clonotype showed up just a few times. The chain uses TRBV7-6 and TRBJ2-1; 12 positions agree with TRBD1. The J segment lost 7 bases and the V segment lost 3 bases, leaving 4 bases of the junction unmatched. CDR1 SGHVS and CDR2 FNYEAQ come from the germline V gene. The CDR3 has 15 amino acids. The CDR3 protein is CASSLGQGATNEQFF. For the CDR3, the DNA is TGTGCCAGCAGCTTGGGACAGGGGGCAACGAATGAGCAGTTCTTC.

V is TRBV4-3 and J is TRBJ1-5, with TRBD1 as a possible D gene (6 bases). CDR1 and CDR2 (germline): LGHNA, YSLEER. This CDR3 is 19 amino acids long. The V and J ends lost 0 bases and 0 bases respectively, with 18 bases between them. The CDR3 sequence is CASSQDWVGAGYSNQPQHF. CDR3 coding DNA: TGCGCCAGCAGCCAAGATTGGGTGGGGGCGGGCTATAGCAATCAGCCCCAGCATTTT.

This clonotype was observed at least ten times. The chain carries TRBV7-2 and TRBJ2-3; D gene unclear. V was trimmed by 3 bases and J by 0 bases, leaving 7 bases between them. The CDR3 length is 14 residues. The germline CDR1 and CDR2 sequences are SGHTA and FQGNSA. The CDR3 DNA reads TGTGCCAGCAGCTTTTGGGGAAGCACAGATACGCAGTATTTT. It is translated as CASSFWGSTDTQYF.

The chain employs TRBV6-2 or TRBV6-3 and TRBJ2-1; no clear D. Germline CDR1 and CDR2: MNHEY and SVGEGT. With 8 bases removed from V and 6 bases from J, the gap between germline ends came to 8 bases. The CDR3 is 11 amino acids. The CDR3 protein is CASGVPNEQFF. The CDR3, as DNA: TGTGCCAGCGGAGTCCCCAATGAGCAGTTCTTC.

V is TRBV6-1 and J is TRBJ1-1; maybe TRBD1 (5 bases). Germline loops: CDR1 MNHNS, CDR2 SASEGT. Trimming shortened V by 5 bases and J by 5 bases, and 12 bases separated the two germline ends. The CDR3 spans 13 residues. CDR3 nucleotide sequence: TGTGCCAGCAGTCCGTCGGGGCTGACTGAAGCTTTCTTT. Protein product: CASSPSGLTEAFF.

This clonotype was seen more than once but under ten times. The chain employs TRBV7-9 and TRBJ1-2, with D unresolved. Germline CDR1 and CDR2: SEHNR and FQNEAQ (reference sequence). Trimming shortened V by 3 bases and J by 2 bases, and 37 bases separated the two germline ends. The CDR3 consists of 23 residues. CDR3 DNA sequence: TGTGCCAGCAGCTTTCGCAGTCGCCAGGACTCTCCGCCGGGCACTTCTCTCAACTATGGCTACACCTTC. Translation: CASSFRSRQDSPPGTSLNYGYTF.

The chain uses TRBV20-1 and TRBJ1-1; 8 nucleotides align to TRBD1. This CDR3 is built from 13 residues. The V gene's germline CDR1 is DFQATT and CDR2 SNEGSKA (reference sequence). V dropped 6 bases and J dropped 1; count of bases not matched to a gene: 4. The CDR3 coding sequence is TGCAGTGCCCCGACAGGGGCGAACACTGAAGCTTTCTTT. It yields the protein CSAPTGANTEAFF.

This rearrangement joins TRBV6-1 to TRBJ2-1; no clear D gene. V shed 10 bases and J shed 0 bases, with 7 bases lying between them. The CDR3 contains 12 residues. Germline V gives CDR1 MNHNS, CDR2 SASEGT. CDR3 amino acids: CATGRSYNEQFF. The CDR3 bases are TGTGCCACCGGTCGCTCCTACAATGAGCAGTTCTTC.

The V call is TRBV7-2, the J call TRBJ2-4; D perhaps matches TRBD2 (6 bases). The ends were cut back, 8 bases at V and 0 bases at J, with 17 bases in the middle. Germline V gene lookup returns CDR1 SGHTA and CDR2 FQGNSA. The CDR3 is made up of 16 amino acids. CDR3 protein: CASLPMAGLAKNIQYF. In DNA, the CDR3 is TGTGCCAGCCTCCCGATGGCGGGGCTAGCCAAAAACATTCAGTACTTC.

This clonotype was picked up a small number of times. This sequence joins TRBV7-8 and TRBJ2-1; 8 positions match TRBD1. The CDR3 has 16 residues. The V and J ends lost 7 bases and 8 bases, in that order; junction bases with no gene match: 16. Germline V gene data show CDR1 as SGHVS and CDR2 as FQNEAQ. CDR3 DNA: TGTGCCAGCACCCCGCCCGGACAGGGAGTAGTGCATGAGCAGTTCTTC. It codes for CASTPPGQGVVHEQFF.

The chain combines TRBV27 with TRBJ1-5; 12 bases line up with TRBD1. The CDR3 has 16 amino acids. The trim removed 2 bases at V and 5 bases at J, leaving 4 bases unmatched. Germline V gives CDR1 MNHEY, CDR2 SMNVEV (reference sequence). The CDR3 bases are TGTGCCAGCAGTTTAGTGGGACAGGGGGCCCATCAGCCCCAGCATTTT. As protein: CASSLVGQGAHQPQHF.

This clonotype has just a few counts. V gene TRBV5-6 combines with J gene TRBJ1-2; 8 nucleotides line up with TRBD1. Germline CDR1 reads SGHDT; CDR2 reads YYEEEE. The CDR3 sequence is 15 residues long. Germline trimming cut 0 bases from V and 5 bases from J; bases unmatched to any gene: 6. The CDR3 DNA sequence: TGTGCCAGCAGCTTGGTTGGGACAGGAGGATATGGCTACACCTTC. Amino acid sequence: CASSLVGTGGYGYTF.

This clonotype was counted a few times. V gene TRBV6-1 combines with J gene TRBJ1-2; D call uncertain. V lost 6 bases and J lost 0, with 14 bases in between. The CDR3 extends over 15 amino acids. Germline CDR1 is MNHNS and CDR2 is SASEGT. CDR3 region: CASRAGPSPNYGYTF. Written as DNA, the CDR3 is TGTGCCAGCAGAGCCGGGCCCTCCCCTAACTATGGCTACACCTTC.

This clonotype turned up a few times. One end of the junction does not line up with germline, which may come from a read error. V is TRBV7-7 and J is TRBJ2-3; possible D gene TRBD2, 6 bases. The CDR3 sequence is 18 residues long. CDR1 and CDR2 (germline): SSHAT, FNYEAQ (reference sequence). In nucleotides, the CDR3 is TGTGCTAGCAGCTTAGGGGTCCGTACGGGGGAGTACACAGATACGCAGTATTTT. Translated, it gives CASSLGVRTGEYTDTQYF.

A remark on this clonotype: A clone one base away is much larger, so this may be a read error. In DNA, the CDR3 is TGTGCCAGCAGCCCCTCAGGGGATCAGCCCCAGCATTTT. Translation gives CASSPSGDQPQHF. This sequence joins TRBV12-3 or TRBV12-4 and TRBJ1-5; TRBD1 is a possible D gene (6 bases). This CDR3 has 13 residues. The V end was cut by 6 bases, the J end by 5 bases, with 11 bases between.

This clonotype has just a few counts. This CDR3 reads CASRRRNRNQETQYF. Written as DNA, the CDR3 is TGTGCCAGCAGGAGAAGGAACAGGAACCAAGAGACCCAGTACTTC. The chain links TRBV12-3 or TRBV12-4 to TRBJ2-5, with TRBD1 as a possible D gene (5 bases). The CDR3 extends over 15 amino acids. Trimming shortened V by 6 bases and J by 0 bases, and 14 bases separated the two germline ends.